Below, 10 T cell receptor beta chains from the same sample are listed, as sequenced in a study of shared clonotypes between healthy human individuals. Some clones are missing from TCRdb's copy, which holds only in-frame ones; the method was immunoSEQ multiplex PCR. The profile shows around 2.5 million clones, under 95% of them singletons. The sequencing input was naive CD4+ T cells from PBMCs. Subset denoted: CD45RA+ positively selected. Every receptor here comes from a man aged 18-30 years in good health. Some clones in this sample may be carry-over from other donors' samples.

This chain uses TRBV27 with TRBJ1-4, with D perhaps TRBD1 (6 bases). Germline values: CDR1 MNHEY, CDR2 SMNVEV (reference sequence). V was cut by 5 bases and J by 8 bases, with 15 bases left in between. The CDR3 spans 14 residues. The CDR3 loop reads CASSPHRVGEKLFF. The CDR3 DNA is TGTGCCAGCAGTCCCCACAGGGTCGGCGAAAAACTGTTTTTT.

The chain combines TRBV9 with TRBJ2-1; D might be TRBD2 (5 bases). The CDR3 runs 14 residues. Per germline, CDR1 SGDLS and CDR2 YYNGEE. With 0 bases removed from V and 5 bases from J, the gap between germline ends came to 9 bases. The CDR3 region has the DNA TGTGCCAGCAGCGTAGGGGGAGCCAACAATGAGCAGTTCTTC. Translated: CASSVGGANNEQFF. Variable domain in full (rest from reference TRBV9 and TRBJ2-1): DSGVTQTPKHLITATGQRVTLRCSPRSGDLSVYWYQQSLDQGLQFLIQYYNGEERAKGNILERFSAQQFPDLHSELNLSSLELGDSALYFCASSVGGANNEQFFGPGTRLTVL.

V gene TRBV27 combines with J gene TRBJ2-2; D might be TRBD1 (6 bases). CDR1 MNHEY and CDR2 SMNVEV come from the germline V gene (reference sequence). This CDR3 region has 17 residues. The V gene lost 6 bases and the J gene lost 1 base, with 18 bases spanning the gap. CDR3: CASSRGWGHENTGELFF. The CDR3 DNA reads TGTGCCAGCAGCCGTGGTTGGGGACACGAGAACACCGGGGAGCTGTTTTTT.

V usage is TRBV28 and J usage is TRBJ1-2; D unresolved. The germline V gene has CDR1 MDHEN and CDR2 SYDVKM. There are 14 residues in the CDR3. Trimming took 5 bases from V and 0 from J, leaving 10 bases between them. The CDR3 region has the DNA TGTGCCAGCAGTGGGCCGCAGACTAACTATGGCTACACCTTC. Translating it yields CASSGPQTNYGYTF.

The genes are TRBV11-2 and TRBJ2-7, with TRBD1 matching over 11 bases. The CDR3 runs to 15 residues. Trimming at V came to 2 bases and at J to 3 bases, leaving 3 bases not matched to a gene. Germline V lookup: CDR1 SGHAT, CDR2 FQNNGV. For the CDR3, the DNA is TGTGCCAGCAGCTTACCTGGGACAGGGGGCTACGAGCAGTACTTC. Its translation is CASSLPGTGGYEQYF.

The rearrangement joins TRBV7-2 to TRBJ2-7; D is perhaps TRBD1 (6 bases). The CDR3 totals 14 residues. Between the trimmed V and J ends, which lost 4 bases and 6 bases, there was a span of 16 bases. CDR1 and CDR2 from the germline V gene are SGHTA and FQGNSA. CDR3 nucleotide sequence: TGTGCCAGCAGCTCACCCAACCTAGGGGGCGAGCAGTACTTC. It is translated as CASSSPNLGGEQYF.

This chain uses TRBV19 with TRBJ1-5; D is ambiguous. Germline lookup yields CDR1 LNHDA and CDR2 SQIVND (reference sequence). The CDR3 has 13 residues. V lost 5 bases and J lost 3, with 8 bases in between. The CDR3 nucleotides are TGTGCCAGTAGTGGTAGGCACAATCAGCCCCAGCATTTT. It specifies CASSGRHNQPQHF.

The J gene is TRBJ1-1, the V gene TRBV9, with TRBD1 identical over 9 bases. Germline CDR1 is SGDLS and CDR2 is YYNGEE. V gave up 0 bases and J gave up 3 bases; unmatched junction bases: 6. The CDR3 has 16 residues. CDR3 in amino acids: CASSVVGQGVDTEAFF. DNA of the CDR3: TGTGCCAGCAGCGTAGTGGGACAGGGTGTAGACACTGAAGCTTTCTTT.

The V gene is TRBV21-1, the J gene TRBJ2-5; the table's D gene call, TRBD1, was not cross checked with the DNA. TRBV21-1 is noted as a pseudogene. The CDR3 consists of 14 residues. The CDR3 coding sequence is TGTGCCAGCACCCGGGGACAGGAGCAAGAGACCCAGTACTTC. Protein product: CASTRGQEQETQYF.

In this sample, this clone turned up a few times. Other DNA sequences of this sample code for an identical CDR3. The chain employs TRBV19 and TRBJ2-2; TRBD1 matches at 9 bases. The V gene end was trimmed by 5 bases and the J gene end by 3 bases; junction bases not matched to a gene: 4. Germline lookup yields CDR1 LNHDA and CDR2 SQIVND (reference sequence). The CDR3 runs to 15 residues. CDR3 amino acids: CASSVDRGDTGELFF. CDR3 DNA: TGTGCCAGTAGTGTTGACAGGGGGGACACCGGGGAGCTGTTTTTT.